A single TCR beta chain is shown here with its context. The CDR3 is 14 residues long. V was cut by 1 base and J by 2 bases, with 5 bases left in between. The germline V gene has CDR1 SGHVS and CDR2 FNYEAQ. Full-length variable regions came from constant-region reverse primers plus semi-nested Nested Universal Primer A PCR. MiXCR, run by TCRdb on the 5' RACE reads, gives a single entry per CDR3 protein. The sample yields tens of thousands of distinct CDR3 sequences, approximately 30% seen once. V and J are TRBV7-6 and TRBJ2-2; a possible D gene is TRBD1 (5 bases). This TCR came from a female donor with breast cancer. Material: naive CD4+ T cells sorted from a lymph node. As for subset: naive CD4+ T cells, CD4+CD45RA+CD25-. CDR3 nucleotide sequence: TGTGCCAGCAGCTTAGGGACAAACACCGGGGAGCTGTTTTTT. Translated, it gives CASSLGTNTGELFF.